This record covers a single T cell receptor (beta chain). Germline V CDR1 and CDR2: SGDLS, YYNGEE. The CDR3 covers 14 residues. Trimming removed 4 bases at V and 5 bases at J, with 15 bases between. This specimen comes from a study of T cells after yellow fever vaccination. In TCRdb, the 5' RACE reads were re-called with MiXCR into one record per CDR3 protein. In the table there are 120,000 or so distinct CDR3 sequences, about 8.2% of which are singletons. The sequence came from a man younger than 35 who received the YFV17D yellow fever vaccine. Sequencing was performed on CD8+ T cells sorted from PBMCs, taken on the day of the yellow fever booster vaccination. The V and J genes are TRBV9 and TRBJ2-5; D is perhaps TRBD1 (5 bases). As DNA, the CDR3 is TGTGCCAGCAGCCCAGGGCCAAGGTCGGAGACCCAGTACTTC. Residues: CASSPGPRSETQYF.